This is a list of T cell receptor beta chains from one sample in a study of blood T cell repertoires in COVID-19. Sequencing used immunoSEQ multiplex PCR; TCRdb keeps in-frame clones, though not all of them. The repertoire includes roughly 240,000 clones, around 89% of them detected once, and around 2.5% sits in the top ten. Sequencing input: PBMCs or T cells enriched from blood (not recorded which). These receptors came from a woman aged 40 to 55 with acute COVID-19. Each CDR3 is given with its conserved first and last residue. A D gene is named only where the DNA matches it firmly. Part of the rows lack a size; the others show once, few, many or a class for expanded clones.

>-|TRBJ2-6|TRBV19|-
CASSLQGTIPGANVLTF
TGTGCCAGTAGTTTACAGGGAACAATCCCTGGGGCCAACGTCCTGACTTTC
>-|TRBJ2-1|TRBV10-1|TRBD2
CASSGSGRFTEQFF
TGCGCCAGCAGTGGTAGCGGGAGGTTCACTGAGCAGTTCTTC
>-|TRBJ2-5|TRBV25-1|-
CASSEGLATQETQYF
TGTGCCAGCAGTGAAGGGCTAGCGACCCAAGAGACCCAGTACTTC
>-|TRBJ2-1|TRBV27|TRBD2
CASSLSRLAGRSSYNEQFF
TGTGCCAGCAGTTTATCCCGGCTAGCGGGACGGAGCTCCTACAATGAGCAGTTCTTC
>-|TRBJ2-1|TRBV5-1|-
CASSLESGQTGTYNEQFF
TGCGCCAGCAGCTTGGAGTCAGGGCAAACAGGGACCTACAATGAGCAGTTCTTC
>-|TRBJ2-5|TRBV9|TRBD2
CASSTSGRTETQYF
TGTGCCAGCAGCACTAGCGGGAGAACGGAGACCCAGTACTTC
>-|TRBJ1-5|TRBV5-6|TRBD1
CASSLGPGGQPQHF
TGTGCCAGCAGCTTGGGGCCAGGGGGACAGCCCCAGCATTTT
>-|TRBJ1-2|TRBV6-5|-
CASSRTDYGYTF
TGTGCCAGCAGTCGGACAGACTATGGCTACACCTTC
>-|TRBJ1-5|TRBV27|TRBD1
CASSFGTARPQHF
TGTGCCAGCAGTTTTGGGACAGCCCGGCCCCAGCATTTT
>-|TRBJ2-1|TRBV10-2|TRBD2
CASSPAGTYNEQFF
TGCGCCAGCAGCCCAGCGGGGACCTACAATGAGCAGTTCTTC
>-|TRBJ2-7|TRBV6-5|-
CASSYPDQEQYF
TGTGCCAGCAGTTACCCCGATCAGGAGCAGTACTTC
>once|TRBJ2-3|TRBV7-2|-
CASSFDRGTDTQYF
TGTGCCAGCAGCTTTGACAGAGGCACAGATACGCAGTATTTT
>-|TRBJ2-7|TRBV6-2/TRBV6-3|TRBD2
CASSREGPHSYEQYF
TGTGCCAGCAGCCGGGAGGGGCCCCACTCCTACGAGCAGTACTTC
>-|TRBJ2-1|TRBV11-3|-
CASSRIDSPSHNEQFF
TGTGCCAGCAGCCGAATCGACAGCCCGAGCCACAATGAGCAGTTCTTC
>-|TRBJ1-1|TRBV5-1|-
CASSLNMNTEAFF
TGCGCCAGCAGCCTCAACATGAACACTGAAGCTTTCTTT
>-|TRBJ1-4|TRBV11-2|-
CASSSRGGEKLFF
TGTGCCAGCAGCTCAAGGGGAGGTGAAAAACTGTTTTTT
>-|TRBJ2-1|TRBV27|TRBD2
CASSPGTSGRNEQFF
TGTGCCAGCAGTCCCGGGACTAGCGGGAGGAATGAGCAGTTCTTC
>-|TRBJ2-4|TRBV5-1|-
CASSLVEQRNIQYF
TGCGCCAGCAGCTTGGTGGAACAGAGAAACATTCAGTACTTC
>-|TRBJ2-6|TRBV5-1|TRBD1
CASSLENSGRQGVGSGANVLTF
TGCGCCAGCAGCTTGGAGAACTCAGGACGACAGGGGGTCGGCTCTGGGGCCAACGTCCTGACTTTC
>-|TRBJ2-3|TRBV6-5|-
CASSSSGSTDTQYF
TGTGCCAGCAGTTCCTCCGGGAGCACAGATACGCAGTATTTT
>-|TRBJ1-6|TRBV4-3|-
CASSQEGLASPLHF
TGCGCCAGCAGCCAAGAGGGGCTGGCTTCACCCCTCCACTTT
>-|TRBJ2-7|TRBV18|TRBD1
CASSEDRGLYEQYF
TGTGCCAGCTCAGAGGACAGGGGGCTCTACGAGCAGTACTTC